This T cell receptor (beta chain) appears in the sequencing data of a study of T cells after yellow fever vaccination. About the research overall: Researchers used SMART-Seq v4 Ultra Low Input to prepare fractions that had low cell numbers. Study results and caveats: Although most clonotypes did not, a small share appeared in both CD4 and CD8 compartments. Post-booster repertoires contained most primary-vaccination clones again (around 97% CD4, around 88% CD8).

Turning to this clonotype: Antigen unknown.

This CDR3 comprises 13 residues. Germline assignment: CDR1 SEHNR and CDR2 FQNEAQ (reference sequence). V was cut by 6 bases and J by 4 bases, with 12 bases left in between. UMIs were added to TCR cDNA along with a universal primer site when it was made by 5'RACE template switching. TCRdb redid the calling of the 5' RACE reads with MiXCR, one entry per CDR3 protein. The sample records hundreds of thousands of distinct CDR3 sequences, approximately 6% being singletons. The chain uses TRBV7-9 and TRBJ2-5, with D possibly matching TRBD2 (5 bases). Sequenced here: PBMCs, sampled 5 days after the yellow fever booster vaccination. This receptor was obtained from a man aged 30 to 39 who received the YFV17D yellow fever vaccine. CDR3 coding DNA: TGTGCCAGCAGACCTGCGGGCAGAGAGACCCAGTACTTC. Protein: CASRPAGRETQYF.